The TCR beta chain under discussion was sequenced for a study of shared clonotypes between healthy human individuals. Data came from immunoSEQ multiplex PCR; TCRdb stores just in-frame clones and leaves some out. The table has a few hundred thousand clones, more than 60% seen once. Worth noting for this clone: Its antigen is still unknown.

Broader study findings: Generation probability values for non-shared clonotypes were lower than those for clonotypes shared by all four donors.

Germline lookup yields CDR1 LNHDA and CDR2 SQIVND (reference sequence). Trimming removed 5 bases at V and 2 bases at J, with 13 bases between. This CDR3 comprises 14 residues. The sample comprised memory CD4+ T cells sorted from blood. The sample's subset: CD45RA-negative fraction. The chain employs TRBV19 and TRBJ2-7, with no clear D. The receptor's source is a man aged 25 to 40 in good health. The CDR3: CASSRSHTAYEQYF. As DNA, the CDR3 is TGTGCCAGTAGTCGGTCTCACACCGCCTACGAGCAGTACTTC.